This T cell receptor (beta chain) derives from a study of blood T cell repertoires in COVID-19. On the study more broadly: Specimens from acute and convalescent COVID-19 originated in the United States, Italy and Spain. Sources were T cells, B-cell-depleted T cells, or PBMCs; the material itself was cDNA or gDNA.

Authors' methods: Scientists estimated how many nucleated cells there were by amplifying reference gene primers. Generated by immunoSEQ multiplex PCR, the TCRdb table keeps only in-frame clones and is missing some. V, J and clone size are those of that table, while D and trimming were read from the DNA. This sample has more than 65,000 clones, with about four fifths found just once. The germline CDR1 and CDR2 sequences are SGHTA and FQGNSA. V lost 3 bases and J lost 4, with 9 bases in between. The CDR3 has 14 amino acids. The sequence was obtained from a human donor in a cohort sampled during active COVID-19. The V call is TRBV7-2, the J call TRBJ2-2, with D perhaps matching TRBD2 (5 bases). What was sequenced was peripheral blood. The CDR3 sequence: CASSFGSFTGELFF. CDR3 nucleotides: TGTGCCAGCAGCTTTGGGAGTTTCACCGGGGAGCTGTTTTTT. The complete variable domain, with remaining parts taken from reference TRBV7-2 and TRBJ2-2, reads GAGVSQSPSNKVTEKGKDVELRCDPISGHTALYWYRQSLGQGLEFLIYFQGNSAPDKSGLPSDRFSAERTGGSVSTLTIQRTQQEDSAVYLCASSFGSFTGELFFGEGSRLTVL.